A selection of T cell receptor beta chains follows, all from one sample in a study of blood T cells in healthy people across ages. TCRdb processed the 5' RACE reads anew with MiXCR; each CDR3 protein has one entry. The sample yields over 1,200,000 distinct CDR3 sequences, roughly 60% seen once. The sequenced sample consisted of blood. These TCRs come from a man younger than 35 in good health. Both conserved end residues are part of each CDR3. The D gene is left open where the match is weak. The size of a clone is reported for some rows only, either as once, few or many, or as a class for expanded clones.

j_call clone_size d_call v_call cdr3_nt cdr3_aa
TRBJ1-6 NA NA TRBV29-1 TGCAGCGTGGGAAGTACAACGGGTGATTCACCCCTCCACTTT CSVGSTTGDSPLHF
TRBJ1-1 NA NA TRBV20-1 TGCAGTGCTAGGACCTCTGAAGCTTTCTTT CSARTSEAFF
TRBJ2-1 NA NA TRBV27 TGTGCCAGCAGTCGGTGTGTAGGGACGACCTACAATGAGCAGTTCTTC CASSRCVGTTYNEQFF
TRBJ1-5 NA TRBD1 TRBV28 TGTGCCAGCAGTTCCCAGTGGGGACAGGGACATCAGCCCCAGCATTTT CASSSQWGQGHQPQHF
TRBJ2-7 NA TRBD2 TRBV30 TGTGCCTGGAGTGCCGGGACTAGCGCAACCTACGAGCAGTACTTC CAWSAGTSATYEQYF
TRBJ1-1 few NA TRBV20-1 TGCAGTGCTAGGATGGGGGGGGACAAAGCTTTCTTT CSARMGGDKAFF
TRBJ2-3 many NA TRBV30 TGTGCCTGGAGTGTAGGACCGGATACGCAGTATTTT CAWSVGPDTQYF
TRBJ1-2 NA TRBD1 TRBV10-3 TGTGCCATCAACCATATGACAGGGAACGGCTACACCTTC CAINHMTGNGYTF
TRBJ2-1 NA TRBD2 TRBV5-6 TGTGCCAGCAGCTTGGGAGGTTTAGCGGGGGGTCCTCTAGGCAATGAGCAGTTCTTC CASSLGGLAGGPLGNEQFF
TRBJ2-7 NA TRBD1 TRBV4-3 TGCGCCAGCAGCCACGCCCGACAGGGCTCCTACGAGCAGTACTTC CASSHARQGSYEQYF
TRBJ2-7 few NA TRBV6-5 TGTGCCAGCTCAGCCGGGGGGCCCTCCCACTACGAGCAGTACTTC CASSAGGPSHYEQYF
TRBJ2-2 NA NA TRBV7-8 TGTGCCAGCAGCCCTACTGCTAGCAGAGGGACCGGGGAGCTGTTTTTT CASSPTASRGTGELFF